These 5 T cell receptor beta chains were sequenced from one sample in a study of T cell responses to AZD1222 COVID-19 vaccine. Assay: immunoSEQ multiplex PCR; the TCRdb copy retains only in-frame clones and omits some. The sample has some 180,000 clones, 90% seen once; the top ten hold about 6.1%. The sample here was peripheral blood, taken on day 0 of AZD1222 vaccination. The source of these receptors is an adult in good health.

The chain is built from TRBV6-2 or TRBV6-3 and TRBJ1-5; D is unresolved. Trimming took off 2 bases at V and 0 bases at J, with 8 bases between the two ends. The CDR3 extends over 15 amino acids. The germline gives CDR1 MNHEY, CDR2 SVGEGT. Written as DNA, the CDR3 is TGTGCCAGCAGTTACGAAGGCAATAGCAATCAGCCCCAGCATTTT. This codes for CASSYEGNSNQPQHF.

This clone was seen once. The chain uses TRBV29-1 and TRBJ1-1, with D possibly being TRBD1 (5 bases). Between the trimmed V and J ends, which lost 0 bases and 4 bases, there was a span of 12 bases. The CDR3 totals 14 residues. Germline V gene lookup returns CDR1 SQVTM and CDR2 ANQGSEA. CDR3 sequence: CSVEDRRGVTEAFF. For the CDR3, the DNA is TGCAGCGTTGAAGATCGGAGAGGGGTCACTGAAGCTTTCTTT.

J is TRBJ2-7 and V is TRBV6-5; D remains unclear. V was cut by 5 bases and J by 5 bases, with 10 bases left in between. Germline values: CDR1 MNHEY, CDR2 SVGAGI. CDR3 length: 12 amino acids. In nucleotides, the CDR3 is TGTGCCAGCAGTATGCCCCTGAACGAGCAGTACTTC. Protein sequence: CASSMPLNEQYF.

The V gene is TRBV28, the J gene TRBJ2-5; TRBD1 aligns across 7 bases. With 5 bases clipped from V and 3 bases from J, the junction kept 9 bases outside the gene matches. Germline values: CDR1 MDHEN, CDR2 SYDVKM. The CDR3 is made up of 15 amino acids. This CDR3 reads CASSIISTGKETQYF. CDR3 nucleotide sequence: TGTGCCAGCAGTATTATTTCGACAGGGAAAGAGACCCAGTACTTC.

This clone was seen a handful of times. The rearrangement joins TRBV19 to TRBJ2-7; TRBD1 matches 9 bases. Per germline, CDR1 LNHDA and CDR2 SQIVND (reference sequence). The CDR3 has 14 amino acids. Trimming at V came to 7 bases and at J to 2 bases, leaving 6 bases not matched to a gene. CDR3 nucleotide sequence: TGTGCCAGTAACCCCGGGACAGGGCCCTACGAGCAGTACTTC. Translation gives CASNPGTGPYEQYF.